These T cell receptor beta chains were read from a single sample in a study of T cell responses to AZD1222 COVID-19 vaccine. Clones were read by immunoSEQ multiplex PCR, and TCRdb kept only the in-frame ones, dropping some. The sample has roughly 80,000 clones; 70% to 85% are singletons. Specimen: peripheral blood, collected on day 0 of AZD1222 vaccination. Receptors were obtained from an adult in good health. The CDR3 runs from the conserved cysteine through the conserved F or W.

CDR3: CASSSGQPSYQETQYF
V: TRBV11-3
J: TRBJ2-5

CDR3: CASSAARRSAGGELFF
V: TRBV6-1
J: TRBJ2-2

CDR3: CASSARTQGNTIYF
V: TRBV19
J: TRBJ1-3

CDR3: CASSILTRDNYQPQHF
V: TRBV19
J: TRBJ1-5

CDR3: CASSADRDKPYGYTF
V: TRBV28
J: TRBJ1-2

CDR3: CASSGGLAGPVEQFF
V: TRBV6-4
J: TRBJ2-1

CDR3: CASSVSQGVTGELFF
V: TRBV7-7
J: TRBJ2-2

CDR3: CASSVGSGSHNEQFF
V: TRBV9
J: TRBJ2-1

CDR3: CSVEWGGQSTDTQYF
V: TRBV29-1
J: TRBJ2-3

CDR3: CASSSTGSLEKLFF
V: TRBV19
J: TRBJ1-4

CDR3: CSADSTGGYTF
V: TRBV20-1
J: TRBJ1-2

CDR3: CASSVGQAENYGYTF
V: TRBV9
J: TRBJ1-2

CDR3: CASSRDRATEAFF
V: TRBV11-2
J: TRBJ1-1

CDR3: CASSDPRGANYGYTF
V: TRBV4-1
J: TRBJ1-2

CDR3: CASSQGVYNEQFF
V: TRBV4-3
J: TRBJ2-1

CDR3: CASSPTTGSSGNTIYF
V: TRBV18
J: TRBJ1-3

CDR3: CASRNSGGPNEQFF
V: TRBV7-9
J: TRBJ2-1

CDR3: CASSVDVYRGFDEQYF
V: TRBV9
J: TRBJ2-7

CDR3: CASSYQGRTEAFF
V: TRBV12-3/TRBV12-4
J: TRBJ1-1

CDR3: CASSGTHPGQGKDTEAFF
V: TRBV5-7
J: TRBJ1-1

CDR3: CASSKRGQGSYEQYF
V: TRBV13
J: TRBJ2-7

CDR3: CASSSRTDTQYF
V: TRBV5-1
J: TRBJ2-3

CDR3: CASTRNEQFF
V: TRBV19
J: TRBJ2-1

CDR3: CASSLTGTSAYGYTF
V: TRBV5-1
J: TRBJ1-2

CDR3: CASSGSGVSNEQFF
V: TRBV7-2
J: TRBJ2-1

CDR3: CSVRQGGNTIYF
V: TRBV29-1
J: TRBJ1-3

CDR3: CASSIWDTEAFF
V: TRBV19
J: TRBJ1-1

CDR3: CASSLQQGNQPQHF
V: TRBV3-1/TRBV3-2
J: TRBJ1-5

CDR3: CATGDYDSYNEQFF
V: TRBV10-2
J: TRBJ2-1

CDR3: CATSRDRRTPDQPQHF
V: TRBV15
J: TRBJ1-5

CDR3: CASSFSQSREADTQYF
V: TRBV5-1
J: TRBJ2-3